A single sample gave rise to the 20 T cell receptor beta chains below, sequenced in a study of shared T cell receptors in the human thymus. Libraries were prepared by immunoSEQ multiplex PCR; TCRdb keeps only in-frame clonotypes and omits some of them. The sample lists some 700,000 clones; 88% were seen once. Another study also made use of these data, one on human thymus T cells.

The sample was thymocytes. The receptors stem from a boy younger than two with a congenital heart defect.

The count of this clone is one. J is TRBJ2-7 and V is TRBV2, with 9 bases lining up with TRBD2. CDR3 length equals 16 residues. The trim removed 2 bases at V and 3 bases at J, leaving 8 bases unmatched. CDR1 and CDR2 (germline): SNHLY, FYNNEI. The CDR3 coding sequence is TGTGCCAGCAGTGAATTAGGGACTAGCCGGTTCTACGAGCAGTACTTC. Translation: CASSELGTSRFYEQYF.

This rearrangement joins TRBV7-9 to TRBJ2-5; 11 bases fit TRBD2. The CDR3 totals 16 residues. Losses at the gene ends were 0 bases for V and 3 bases for J; bases not matched to a gene: 3. Germline V gene data show CDR1 as SEHNR and CDR2 as FQNEAQ (reference sequence). CDR3 region: CASSLARGLAEETQYF. The CDR3 bases are TGTGCCAGCAGCTTAGCGAGGGGACTAGCGGAAGAGACCCAGTACTTC.

The chain combines TRBV7-8 with TRBJ2-5; the match to TRBD2 covers 15 bases. Germline values: CDR1 SGHVS, CDR2 FQNEAQ. The ends lost 5 bases at V and 5 bases at J; junction bases unmatched: 15. The CDR3 sequence is 19 residues long. CDR3 in DNA: TGTGCCAGCAGCCATAGACCCCCGGGACTAGCGGGAGGATGTGAGACCCAGTACTTC. The encoded protein is CASSHRPPGLAGGCETQYF.

CDR3 protein: CASSQGLIETGVAKNIQYF. In DNA form, the CDR3 reads TGTGCCAGCAGTCAAGGACTTATAGAGACTGGAGTAGCCAAAAACATTCAGTACTTC. The V gene is TRBV27, the J gene TRBJ2-4; TRBD2 is a possible D gene (5 bases). The CDR3 runs to 19 residues. V lost 5 bases and J 0 bases, leaving 23 bases between the germline ends. The germline V gene encodes CDR1 MNHEY and CDR2 SMNVEV (reference sequence).

The gene calls are TRBV29-1 and TRBJ2-3; the D gene is possibly TRBD1 (5 bases). The length of the CDR3 is 15 residues. V gave up 8 bases and J gave up 4 bases, with 22 bases separating them. Germline assignment: CDR1 SQVTM and CDR2 ANQGSEA. The CDR3 region is CSTRRGQRGADTQYF. CDR3 DNA sequence: TGCAGCACCCGACGAGGACAAAGGGGCGCAGATACGCAGTATTTT.

The chain links TRBV4-3 to TRBJ2-7; 9 nucleotides line up with TRBD1. CDR1 and CDR2 from the germline V gene are LGHNA and YSLEER. After removal of 3 bases from V and 1 base from J, the junction contained 13 bases not matched to a gene. The CDR3 spans 18 residues. The CDR3 here is CASSHEGQGNGGSYEQYF. The CDR3 DNA reads TGCGCCAGCAGCCATGAGGGACAGGGAAATGGAGGATCCTACGAGCAGTACTTC.

The chain employs TRBV28 and TRBJ2-1, with 7 positions matching TRBD2. V shed 6 bases, J shed 8 bases, and the junction held 16 bases outside the gene matches. This CDR3 is built from 16 residues. Germline values: CDR1 MDHEN, CDR2 SYDVKM. CDR3 DNA: TGTGCCAGCAGCTCACTCGCCCGGCGGGAGACGGATGAGCAGTTCTTC. This gives the protein CASSSLARRETDEQFF.

This clone was picked up one time. This chain uses TRBV5-1 with TRBJ2-5; D is perhaps TRBD1 (5 bases). Trimming pared 0 bases from V and 2 bases from J, leaving 14 bases between. The CDR3 extends over 16 amino acids. Germline V gives CDR1 SGHRS, CDR2 YFSETQ. CDR3 nucleotide sequence: TGCGCCAGCAGCTTGGTACCGATTGGGGCTCAAGAGACCCAGTACTTC. Translation gives CASSLVPIGAQETQYF.

A single count supports this clone. Germline and junction disagree at one end, which may indicate a read error. The chain links TRBV6-5 to TRBJ2-1; 12 bases are a match to TRBD2. Looked up from germline, CDR1 is MNHEY and CDR2 is SVGAGI. The CDR3 totals 15 residues. CDR3 in amino acids: CASSYRTSGTLRTVF. The CDR3 region has the DNA TGTGCCAGCAGTTACCGGACTAGCGGGACTCTCCGCACGGTCTTC.

This rearrangement joins TRBV9 to TRBJ1-2; TRBD1 matches at 12 bases. Germline V gives CDR1 SGDLS, CDR2 YYNGEE. V shed 0 bases and J 6 bases; nucleotides not matched to a gene: 6. The CDR3 extends over 16 amino acids. The CDR3 nucleotides read TGTGCCAGCAGCGTAGGGGGACAGGGGGCTTCTAATGGCTACACCTTC. The encoded protein is CASSVGGQGASNGYTF.

The genes are TRBV11-2 and TRBJ2-7, with 9 bases matching TRBD2. Germline loops: CDR1 SGHAT, CDR2 FQNNGV. Losses at the gene ends were 5 bases for V and 4 bases for J; bases not matched to a gene: 9. There are 15 residues in the CDR3. The CDR3 DNA sequence: TGTGCCAGCAGCCACCCGGGACTAGCTTCTTACGAGCAGTACTTC. The encoded protein is CASSHPGLASYEQYF. Full variable domain (outside the CDR3, taken from reference TRBV11-2 and TRBJ2-7): EAGVAQSPRYKIIEKRQSVAFWCNPISGHATLYWYQQILGQGPKLLIQFQNNGVVDDSQLPKDRFSAERLKGVDSTLKIQPAKLEDSAVYLCASSHPGLASYEQYFGPGTRLTVT.

This clone was observed a single time. The chain uses TRBV5-1 and TRBJ2-1, with 7 positions matching TRBD2. V lost 0 bases and J lost 4; bases outside the gene matches: 4. This CDR3 region has 15 residues. The germline V gene encodes CDR1 SGHRS and CDR2 YFSETQ. CDR3 in amino acids: CASSLAVGGYNEQFF. In nucleotides, the CDR3 is TGCGCCAGCAGCTTGGCCGTGGGGGGGTACAATGAGCAGTTCTTC. Full variable domain (remainder filled in from reference TRBV5-1 and TRBJ2-1): KAGVTQTPRYLIKTRGQQVTLSCSPISGHRSVSWYQQTPGQGLQFLFEYFSETQRNKGNFPGRFSGRQFSNSRSEMNVSTLELGDSALYLCASSLAVGGYNEQFFGPGTRLTVL.

The chain joins TRBV10-3 to TRBJ2-1; TRBD2 matches 8 bases. Germline CDR1 and CDR2: ENHRY and SYGVKD. This CDR3 region has 15 residues. The J segment lost 0 bases and the V segment lost 5 bases, leaving 3 bases of the junction unmatched. CDR3 in amino acids: CAISPSGSSYNEQFF. The DNA for the CDR3 is TGTGCCATCAGTCCAAGCGGGAGCTCCTACAATGAGCAGTTCTTC.

The chain employs TRBV10-3 and TRBJ1-2; weak D call: TRBD1 (6 bases). CDR1 and CDR2 (germline): ENHRY, SYGVKD. This CDR3 is 16 amino acids long. The V end lost 10 bases, the J end lost 4 bases, and 25 bases lay between the germline ends. The CDR3 protein is CATMRGRGGGIYGYTF. The CDR3 DNA reads TGTGCCACCATGAGGGGACGAGGGGGGGGTATCTATGGCTACACCTTC.

This chain uses TRBV18 with TRBJ1-3; unclear D gene. Germline V gene data show CDR1 as KGHSH and CDR2 as LQKENI. V was clipped by 0 bases and J by 8 bases, with 11 bases between them. This CDR3 contains 14 residues. The CDR3 bases are TGTGCCAGCTCACCACCTATCCCCCGGGACACCATATATTTT. Translation: CASSPPIPRDTIYF.

The chain links TRBV7-2 to TRBJ2-1; TRBD2 is a possible D gene (6 bases). This CDR3 has 16 residues. V was cut by 5 bases and J by 4 bases, with 18 bases left in between. The germline V gene has CDR1 SGHTA and CDR2 FQGNSA. The CDR3 sequence is CASSPKIDGGYNEQFF. CDR3 DNA: TGTGCCAGCAGCCCCAAGATCGATGGAGGGTACAATGAGCAGTTCTTC.

The rearrangement links TRBV4-3 to TRBJ2-7; TRBD1 aligns across 8 bases. The CDR3 has 15 amino acids. J lost 4 bases, V lost 0 bases, and 5 bases had no gene match. CDR1 and CDR2 from the germline V gene are LGHNA and YSLEER. CDR3 coding DNA: TGCGCCAGCAGCCAAGAAGGCAGGGGGCTTTACGAGCAGTACTTC. Protein product: CASSQEGRGLYEQYF.

V is TRBV14 and J is TRBJ2-7, with D maybe TRBD2 (6 bases). CDR3 length: 14 amino acids. Between the trimmed V and J ends, which lost 4 bases and 0 bases, there was a span of 10 bases. From germline, CDR1 is SGHDN and CDR2 FVKESK. Here the CDR3 reads CASSPAGFSYEQYF. CDR3 DNA: TGTGCCAGCAGCCCTGCGGGATTCTCCTACGAGCAGTACTTC.

This chain uses TRBV6-5 with TRBJ2-4; TRBD1 matches at 10 bases. The germline V gene encodes CDR1 MNHEY and CDR2 SVGAGI. V lost 7 bases, J lost 4 bases, and 7 bases stayed unmatched. The CDR3 is 15 amino acids. The CDR3 loop is CASTSSGQGKNIQYF. The CDR3 DNA reads as TGTGCCAGCACCTCTTCGGGACAGGGGAAAAACATTCAGTACTTC.

The V call is TRBV15, the J call TRBJ1-1; D is unclear. Trimming pared 6 bases from V and 1 base from J, leaving 6 bases between. CDR1 LNHNV and CDR2 YYDKDF come from the germline V gene (reference sequence). The CDR3 extends over 12 amino acids. The CDR3 region has the DNA TGTGCCACCAGTTATCCGAACACTGAAGCTTTCTTT. Its translation: CATSYPNTEAFF.